The present entry profiles one TCR beta chain with its context. No cognate antigen has been identified for it. Base qualities are not provided; no much larger clone lies one nucleotide away. This sample is part of a study of beta chain features in type 1 diabetes (dated by TCRdb to the late 2010s). About the study as a whole: Mean age, gender distribution, total cell number and subset yield were not different between patients and healthy donors. In the study, recently diagnosed type 1 diabetes patients and matched healthy donors were compared on the TCRB repertoires of their sorted circulating CD4+ T cell subsets. A total of approximately 100,000,000 sorted cells were examined across all samples, and the number of cells per subset was strongly correlated with RNA yield. Regulatory and stem cell-like memory subsets were obtained from only 8 patients and roughly 8 healthy donors, while naive and central memory subsets were obtained from all 30 or so donors.

What the work shows at the level of the full study, not this receptor alone: At VDJ recombination sites, patients with type 1 diabetes made fewer insertions and deleted more nucleotides, a pattern implying thymic rearrangement abnormalities. Because cDNA was sequenced instead of genomic DNA, highly expressing activated cells could be over-represented, though the groups showed no difference in activation or CD3 levels. Shorter templates might be favored by PCR, yet because patient and control samples were amplified and corrected together, any such skew would affect both groups equally. HLA sub-analyses involved small numbers of individuals, so any influence of HLA type on TCRB rearrangement remained unresolved. A moderate but significant shortening of TCRB CDR3 length was observed in type 1 diabetes patients in all four CD4+ subsets. Naive, central memory and regulatory TCRB repertoires appeared more similar among patients than among healthy donors.

All of the isolated RNA was reverse transcribed with the High Capacity cDNA Reverse Transcription Kit, so expressed TCRB transcripts were sequenced. Deep immunoSEQ sequencing was performed on naive, central memory and regulatory T cell samples, with an average of roughly 3.6 million total reads per sample. Sorted cells were lysed in RLT buffer and RNA was extracted with DNase-treated RNeasy Micro or Mini kits, depending on cell number. To prevent cross-contamination, each cell subset was processed individually, whereas patient and healthy donor samples were processed jointly. Using the immunoSEQ multiplex PCR, TCRB sequences were amplified from cDNA into 87-bp fragments spanning the CDR3 region. Sequencing of the amplicons was performed on the Illumina HiSeq platform. In the original analysis: Synthetic template baselines were used to correct PCR bias computationally, reads within Hamming distance 2 were collapsed, and singletons that could not be merged were discarded. Reads were aligned to IMGT to assign V, D and J genes, CDR3 length, and insertions or deletions at six rearrangement sites. Clonotype counts were normalized to sorted cell number within each subset before computing true diversity and Gini coefficients with the tcR R package. The overlap coefficient, calculated on TCRB nucleotide sequences, was used to quantify repertoire sharing. Out-of-frame TCRB sequences from naive cells were analyzed as a proxy for the pre-selection repertoire. TCRdb re-hosts the immuneACCESS table, in-frame sequences only. Its copies lack some clones; in the studies checked, an unresolved V gene accounts for under half of them, and the cause for the rest is not known. That table is the source of V, J and clone size, and D and trimming were worked out from the DNA. The sample table shows 600,000 to 750,000 clones, and about an eighth are seen once. The ten largest clonotypes hold 0.095% to 0.15% of the sample.

Each donor gave one peripheral blood draw, roughly 0.11 L on average, collected into heparinised tubes. A BD FACSAria II was used to sort naive, central memory, regulatory and stem cell-like memory CD4+ T cells with a panel that included CD45RO, CCR7, CD25, CD127, CD95 and CD27. Purity was above 95% for every sorted population. Right away, PBMCs were isolated by Lymphoprep density gradient centrifugation and were stained directly, with no culture step. So that batch effects would be minimized, each experiment stained and sorted samples in pairs, pairing one healthy donor with one patient. From V the trimming removes 8 bases and from J it removes 7 bases, while the gene matches leave 5 bases of the junction unaccounted for. The CDR3 holds 13 amino acids from the cysteine to the phenylalanine. The DNA shown is the 39-base CDR3, in frame from base 1. Sequences MGHDK (CDR1) and SYGVNS (CDR2) are obtained from the germline V gene.

The receptor was isolated from a man younger than 45 with type 1 diabetes. Sequencing was performed on naive CD4+ T cells from blood. What this sample's cell subset or site label stands for: true naive CD4+ T cells. The chain is encoded by TRBV25-1 joined to TRBJ1-4; TRBD1 matches 9 bases in the middle. The CDR3 protein: CASVDRGGEKLFF. Here is the DNA: TGTGCCAGCGTGGACAGGGGTGGTGAAAAACTGTTTTTT.